This T cell receptor (beta chain) was profiled in a study of yellow fever vaccine responses in identical twins. Deletions cut 5 bases from V and 4 bases from J, with 6 bases between. The germline V gene encodes CDR1 SNHLY and CDR2 FYNNEI. The CDR3 loop spans 11 amino acids. TCRdb redid the calling of the RT-PCR reads with MiXCR, one entry per CDR3 protein. The data hold roughly 4,200 distinct CDR3 sequences, with about 85% observed a single time. Specimen: T cells from blood (PBMCs), unsorted or a sorted subset (not recorded which), collected before or after yellow fever vaccination (not recorded which). The sequence came from a woman aged 18-35 years who received the yellow fever vaccine. The gene calls are TRBV2 and TRBJ2-7; no firm D call. CDR3 sequence: CASSNSYEQYF. The CDR3 DNA sequence: TGTGCCAGCAGTAATTCTTACGAGCAGTACTTC.